This T cell receptor (beta chain) derives from a study of T cells in Graves' hyperthyroidism and ophthalmopathy. As for the study in general: Peripheral blood was acquired at first diagnosis, ahead of any therapy whatsoever.

There were TCR beta CDR3 regions amplified from RNA transcripts. With the HTBI primer set, the TCR CDR3 went through a first round of RT-PCR. TCRdb redid the calling of the multiplex PCR reads with MiXCR, one entry per CDR3 protein. There are hundreds of thousands of distinct CDR3 sequences in the sample; 12% to 15% occur only once, and roughly 10% lies in the top ten. Study findings and constraints: Among clonotypes expanded in thyroid above 0.001, most were also found in blood.

This clonotype was counted ten times or more. Its antigen is unknown. The CDR3 length is 16 residues. Germline trimming cut 0 bases from V and 1 base from J; bases unmatched to any gene: 5. Germline lookup yields CDR1 MGHRA and CDR2 YSYEKL. Orbital computed tomography, thyroid ultrasound, serum thyroxine and TRAb, and clinical symptoms together informed the diagnoses. The PBMCs were taken from 10 ml of fresh peripheral blood. The chain couples TRBV4-1 to TRBJ1-1, with 7 bases fitting TRBD1. The sequencing input was blood. The receptor comes from a woman under 30 with Graves' hyperthyroidism. In DNA, the CDR3 is TGCGCCAGCAGCCAAGAGGAGGGACAGAGGAACACTGAAGCTTTCTTT. It is translated as CASSQEEGQRNTEAFF.